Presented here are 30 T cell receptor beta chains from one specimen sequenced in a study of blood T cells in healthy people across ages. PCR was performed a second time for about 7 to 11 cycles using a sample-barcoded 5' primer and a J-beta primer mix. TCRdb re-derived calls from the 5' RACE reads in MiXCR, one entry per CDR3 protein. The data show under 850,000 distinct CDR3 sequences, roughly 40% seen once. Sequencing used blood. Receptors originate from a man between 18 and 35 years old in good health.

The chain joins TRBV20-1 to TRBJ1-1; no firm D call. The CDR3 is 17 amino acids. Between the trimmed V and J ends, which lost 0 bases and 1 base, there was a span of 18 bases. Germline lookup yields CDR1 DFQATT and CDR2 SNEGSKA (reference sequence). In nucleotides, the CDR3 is TGCAGTGCTAGAGATTCCGGCAGGCTGGGATCGAACACTGAAGCTTTCTTT. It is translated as CSARDSGRLGSNTEAFF.

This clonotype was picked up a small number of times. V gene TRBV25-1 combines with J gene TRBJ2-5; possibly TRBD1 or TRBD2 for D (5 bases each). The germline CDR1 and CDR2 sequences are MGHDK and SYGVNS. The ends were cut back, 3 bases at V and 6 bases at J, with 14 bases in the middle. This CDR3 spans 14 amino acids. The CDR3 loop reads CASSDAGRVKTQYF. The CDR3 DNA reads TGTGCCAGCAGTGACGCGGGCAGGGTGAAGACCCAGTACTTC.

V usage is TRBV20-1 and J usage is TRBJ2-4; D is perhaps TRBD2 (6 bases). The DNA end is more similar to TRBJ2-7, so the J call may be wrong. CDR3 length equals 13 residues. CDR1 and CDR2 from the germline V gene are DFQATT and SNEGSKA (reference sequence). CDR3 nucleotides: TGCAGTGCTAGGGGGACTGGTTTGTACGAGCAGTACTTC. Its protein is CSARGTGLYEQYF.

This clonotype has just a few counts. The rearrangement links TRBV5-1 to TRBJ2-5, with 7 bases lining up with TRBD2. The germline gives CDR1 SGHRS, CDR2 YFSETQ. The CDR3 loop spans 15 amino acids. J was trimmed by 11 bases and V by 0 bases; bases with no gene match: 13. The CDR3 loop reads CASSLGRGRGDEQYF. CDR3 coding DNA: TGCGCCAGCAGCTTGGGGCGGGGGAGAGGCGATGAGCAGTACTTC.

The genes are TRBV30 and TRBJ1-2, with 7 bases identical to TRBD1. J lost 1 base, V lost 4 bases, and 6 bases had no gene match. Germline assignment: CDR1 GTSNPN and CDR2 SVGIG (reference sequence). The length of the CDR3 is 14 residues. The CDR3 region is CAWMTDRLNYGYTF. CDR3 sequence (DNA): TGTGCCTGGATGACGGACAGGCTTAACTATGGCTACACCTTC. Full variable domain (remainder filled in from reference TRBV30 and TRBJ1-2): SQTIHQWPATLVQPVGSPLSLECTVEGTSNPNLYWYRQAAGRGLQLLFYSVGIGQISSEVPQNLSASRPQDRQFILSSKKLLLSDSGFYLCAWMTDRLNYGYTFGSGTRLTVV.

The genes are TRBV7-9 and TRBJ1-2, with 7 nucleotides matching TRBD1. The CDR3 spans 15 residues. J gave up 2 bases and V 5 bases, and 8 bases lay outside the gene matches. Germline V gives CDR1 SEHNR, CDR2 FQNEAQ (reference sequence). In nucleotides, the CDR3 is TGTGCCAGCAGCCACCGACAGGGACCGAACTATGGCTACACCTTC. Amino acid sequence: CASSHRQGPNYGYTF.

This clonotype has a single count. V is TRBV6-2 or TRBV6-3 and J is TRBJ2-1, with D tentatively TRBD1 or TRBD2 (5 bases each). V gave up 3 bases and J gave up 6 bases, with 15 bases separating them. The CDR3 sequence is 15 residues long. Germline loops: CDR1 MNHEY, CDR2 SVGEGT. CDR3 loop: CASSYWGRGPNEQFF. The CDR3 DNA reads TGTGCCAGCAGTTATTGGGGCCGGGGTCCCAATGAGCAGTTCTTC.

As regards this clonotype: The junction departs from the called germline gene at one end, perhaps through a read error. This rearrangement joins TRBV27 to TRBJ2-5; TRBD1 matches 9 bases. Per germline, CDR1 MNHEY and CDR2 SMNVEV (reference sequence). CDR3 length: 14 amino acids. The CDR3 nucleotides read TGTGTCAGCAGCTCCGGGACAGGGAGGGAGACCCAGTACTTC. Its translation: CVSSSGTGRETQYF.

CDR3 sequence (DNA): TGTGCCAGCAGCCAATTCGGGACGGGAGCGTCAAATCAGCCCCAGCATTTT. Residues: CASSQFGTGASNQPQHF. The chain is built from TRBV3-1 and TRBJ1-5; a weak D match, TRBD1 (5 bases). The germline V and J ends were trimmed by 2 bases and 4 bases, with 18 bases remaining between them. The CDR3 is 17 amino acids. CDR1 and CDR2 from the germline V gene are LGHDT and YNNKEL (reference sequence).

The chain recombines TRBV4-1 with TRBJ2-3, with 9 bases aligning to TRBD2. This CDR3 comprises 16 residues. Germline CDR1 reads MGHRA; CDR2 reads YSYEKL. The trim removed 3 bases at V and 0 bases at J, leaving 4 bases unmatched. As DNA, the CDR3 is TGCGCCAGCAGCCAGAATAGCGGGAGTAGCACAGATACGCAGTATTTT. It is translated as CASSQNSGSSTDTQYF.

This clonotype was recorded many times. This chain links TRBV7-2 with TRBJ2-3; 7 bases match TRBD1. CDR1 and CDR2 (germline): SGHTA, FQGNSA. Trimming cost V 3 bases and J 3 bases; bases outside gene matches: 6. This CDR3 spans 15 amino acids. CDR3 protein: CASSFSAGGTDTQYF. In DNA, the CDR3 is TGTGCCAGCAGCTTTTCCGCAGGGGGAACAGATACGCAGTATTTT. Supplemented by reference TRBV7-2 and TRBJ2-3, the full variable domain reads GAGVSQSPSNKVTEKGKDVELRCDPISGHTALYWYRQSLGQGLEFLIYFQGNSAPDKSGLPSDRFSAERTGGSVSTLTIQRTQQEDSAVYLCASSFSAGGTDTQYFGPGTRLTVL.

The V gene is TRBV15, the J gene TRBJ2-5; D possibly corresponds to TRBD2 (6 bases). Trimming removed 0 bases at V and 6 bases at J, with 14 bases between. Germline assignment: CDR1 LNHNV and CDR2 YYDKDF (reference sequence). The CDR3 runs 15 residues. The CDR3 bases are TGTGCCACCAGCAGAGATCTCGACGCGGGGAAGACCCAGTACTTC. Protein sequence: CATSRDLDAGKTQYF.

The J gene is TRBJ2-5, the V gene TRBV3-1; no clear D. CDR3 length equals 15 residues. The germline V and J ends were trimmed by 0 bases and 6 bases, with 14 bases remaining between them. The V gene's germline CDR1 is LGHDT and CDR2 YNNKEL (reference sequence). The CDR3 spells CASSQDSQPGKTQYF. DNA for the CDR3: TGTGCCAGCAGCCAAGATTCGCAGCCTGGTAAGACCCAGTACTTC.

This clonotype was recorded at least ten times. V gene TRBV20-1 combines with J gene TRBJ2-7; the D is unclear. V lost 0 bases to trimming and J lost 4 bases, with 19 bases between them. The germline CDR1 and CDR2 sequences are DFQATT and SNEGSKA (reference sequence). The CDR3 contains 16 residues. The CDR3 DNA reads TGCAGTGCTAGAGATCGGCATTTATCTCAAGGATACGAGCAGTACTTC. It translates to CSARDRHLSQGYEQYF.

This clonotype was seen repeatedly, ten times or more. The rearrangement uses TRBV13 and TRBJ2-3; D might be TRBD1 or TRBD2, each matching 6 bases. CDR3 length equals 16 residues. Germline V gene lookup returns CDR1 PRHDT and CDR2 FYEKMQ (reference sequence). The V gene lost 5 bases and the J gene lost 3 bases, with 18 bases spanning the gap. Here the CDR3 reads CASSPPRGLGTDTQYF. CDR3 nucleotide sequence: TGTGCCAGCAGCCCCCCTCGGGGGCTTGGTACAGATACGCAGTATTTT.

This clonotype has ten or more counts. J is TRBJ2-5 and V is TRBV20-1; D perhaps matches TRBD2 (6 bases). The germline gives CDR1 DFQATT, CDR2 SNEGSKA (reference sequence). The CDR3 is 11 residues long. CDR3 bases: TGCAGCGGGGGTCACCAAGAGACCCAGTACTTC. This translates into CSGGHQETQYF.

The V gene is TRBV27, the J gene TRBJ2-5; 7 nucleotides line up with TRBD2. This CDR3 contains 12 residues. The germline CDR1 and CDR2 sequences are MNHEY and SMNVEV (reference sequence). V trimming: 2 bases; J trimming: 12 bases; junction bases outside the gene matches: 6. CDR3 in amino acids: CASSLPAGVEYF. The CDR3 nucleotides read TGTGCCAGCAGTTTACCCGCGGGGGTGGAGTACTTC.

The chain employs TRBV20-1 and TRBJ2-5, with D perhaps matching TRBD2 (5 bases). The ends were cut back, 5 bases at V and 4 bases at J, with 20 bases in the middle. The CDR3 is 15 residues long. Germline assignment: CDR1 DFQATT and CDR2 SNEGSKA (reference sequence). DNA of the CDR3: TGCAGTGCTGTCCCGGCGAGGGTGAATTTAGAGACCCAGTACTTC. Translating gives CSAVPARVNLETQYF.

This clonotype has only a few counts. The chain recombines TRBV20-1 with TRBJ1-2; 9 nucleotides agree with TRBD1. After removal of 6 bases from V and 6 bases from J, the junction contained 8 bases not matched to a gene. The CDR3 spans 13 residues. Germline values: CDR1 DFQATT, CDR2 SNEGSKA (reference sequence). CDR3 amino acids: CSARDRVNHGYTF. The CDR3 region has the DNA TGCAGTGCAAGGGACAGGGTAAACCATGGCTACACCTTC.

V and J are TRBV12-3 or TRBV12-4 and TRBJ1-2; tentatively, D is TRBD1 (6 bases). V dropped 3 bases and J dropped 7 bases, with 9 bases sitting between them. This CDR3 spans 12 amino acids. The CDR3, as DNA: TGTGCCAGCAGTTTTGGGGGGCGTGGCTACACCTTC. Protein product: CASSFGGRGYTF.

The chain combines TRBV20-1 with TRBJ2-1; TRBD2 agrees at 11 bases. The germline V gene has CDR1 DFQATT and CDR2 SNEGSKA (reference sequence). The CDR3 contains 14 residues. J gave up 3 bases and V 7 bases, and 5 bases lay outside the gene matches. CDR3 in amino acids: CSGASGGYYNEQFF. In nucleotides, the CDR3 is TGCAGTGGAGCTAGCGGGGGGTACTACAATGAGCAGTTCTTC.

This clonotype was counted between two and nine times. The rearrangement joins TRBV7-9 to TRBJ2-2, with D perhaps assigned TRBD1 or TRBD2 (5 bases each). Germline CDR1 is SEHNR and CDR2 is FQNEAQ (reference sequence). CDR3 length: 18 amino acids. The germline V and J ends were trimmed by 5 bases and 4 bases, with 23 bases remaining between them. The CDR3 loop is CASSRRDGTPSGTGELFF. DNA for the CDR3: TGTGCCAGCAGCCGTCGGGACGGAACACCGAGTGGCACCGGGGAGCTGTTTTTT.

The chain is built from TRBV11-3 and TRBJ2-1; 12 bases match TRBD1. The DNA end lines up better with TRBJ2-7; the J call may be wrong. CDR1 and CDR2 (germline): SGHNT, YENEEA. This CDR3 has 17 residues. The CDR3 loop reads CASRHSGTGGGHNEQYF. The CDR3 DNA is TGTGCCAGCAGACACTCCGGGACAGGGGGCGGACACAATGAGCAGTACTTC.

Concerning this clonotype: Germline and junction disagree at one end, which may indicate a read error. The CDR3 loop is CASSSGGDNSPPHF. Written as DNA, the CDR3 is TGTGCCAGCAGCTCAGGGGGCGATAATTCACCCCCCCACTTT. The chain recombines TRBV2 with TRBJ1-6; 8 bases are shared with TRBD1. The CDR3 is 14 residues long. Per germline, CDR1 SNHLY and CDR2 FYNNEI.

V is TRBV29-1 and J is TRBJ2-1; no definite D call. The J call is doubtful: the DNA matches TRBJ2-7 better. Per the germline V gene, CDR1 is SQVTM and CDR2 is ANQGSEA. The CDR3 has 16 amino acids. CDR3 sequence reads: CSVEGSLGLKYNEQYF. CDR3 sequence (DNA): TGCAGCGTTGAGGGCAGCCTCGGCCTCAAATACAATGAGCAGTACTTC.

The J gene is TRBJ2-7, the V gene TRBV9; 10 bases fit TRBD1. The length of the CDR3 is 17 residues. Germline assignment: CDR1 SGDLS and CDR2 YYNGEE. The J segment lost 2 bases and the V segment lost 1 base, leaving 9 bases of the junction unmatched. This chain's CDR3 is CASSVLKGQGRPYEQYF. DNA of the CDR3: TGTGCCAGCAGCGTATTAAAGGGACAGGGGAGACCCTACGAGCAGTACTTC.

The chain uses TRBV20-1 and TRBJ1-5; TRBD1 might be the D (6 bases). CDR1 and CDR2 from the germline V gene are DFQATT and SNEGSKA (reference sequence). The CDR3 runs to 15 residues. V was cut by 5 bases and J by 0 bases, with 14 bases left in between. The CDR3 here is CSAGAPRGSNQPQHF. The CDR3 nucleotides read TGCAGTGCTGGGGCCCCCAGGGGTAGCAATCAGCCCCAGCATTTT.

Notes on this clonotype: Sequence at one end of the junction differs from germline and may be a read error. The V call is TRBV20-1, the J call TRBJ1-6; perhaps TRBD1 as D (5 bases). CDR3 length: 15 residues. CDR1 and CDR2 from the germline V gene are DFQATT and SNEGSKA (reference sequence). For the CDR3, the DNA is TGCAGTGTACGGGGGGATAGCTCCTATAATTCACCCCCCCACTTT. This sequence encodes CSVRGDSSYNSPPHF.

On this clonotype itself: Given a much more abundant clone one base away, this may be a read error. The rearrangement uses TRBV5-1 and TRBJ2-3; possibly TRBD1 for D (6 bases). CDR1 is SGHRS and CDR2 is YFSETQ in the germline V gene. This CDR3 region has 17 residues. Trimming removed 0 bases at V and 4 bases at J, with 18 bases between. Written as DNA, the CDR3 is TGCGCCAGCAGCTTGGAGTCAGGGGAAACGAGGGCAGATACGCAGTATTTT. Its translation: CASSLESGETRADTQYF.

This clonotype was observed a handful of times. The CDR3 spells CATSRELDRNSPLHF. The DNA of the CDR3 is TGTGCCACCAGCAGAGAATTGGACAGAAATTCACCCCTCCACTTT. V gene TRBV15 combines with J gene TRBJ1-6; tentative D call: TRBD1 (6 bases). Germline V lookup: CDR1 LNHNV, CDR2 YYDKDF (reference sequence). The ends were cut back, 0 bases at V and 7 bases at J, with 10 bases in the middle. The CDR3 runs 15 residues.